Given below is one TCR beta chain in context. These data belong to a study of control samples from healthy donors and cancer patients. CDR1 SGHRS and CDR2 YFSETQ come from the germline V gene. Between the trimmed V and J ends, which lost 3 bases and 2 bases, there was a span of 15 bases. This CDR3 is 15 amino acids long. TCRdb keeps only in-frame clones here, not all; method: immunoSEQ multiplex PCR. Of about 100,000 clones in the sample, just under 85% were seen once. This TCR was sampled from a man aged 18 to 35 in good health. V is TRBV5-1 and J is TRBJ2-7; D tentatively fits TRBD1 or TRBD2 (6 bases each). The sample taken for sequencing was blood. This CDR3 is CASSWGAEKTYEQYF. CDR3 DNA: TGCGCCAGCAGCTGGGGGGCGGAAAAAACCTACGAGCAGTACTTC.